Presented here are 19 T cell receptor beta chains from one specimen sequenced in a study of T-cell reconstitution after alpha-beta-depleted transplantation in children. A library of TCRbeta sequences, prepared with unique molecular identifiers, was generated. From the PCR reads, TCRdb called clonotypes with MiXCR, one entry per CDR3 protein. The repertoire holds 190,000 or so distinct CDR3 sequences, with about 6.8% as singletons. The sequences come from PBMCs from the stem cell graft donor, collected from the stem cell graft. These receptors were obtained from a human donor who donated a stem cell graft to a child with Wiskott-Aldrich syndrome.

This clonotype was detected many times. The chain employs TRBV11-2 and TRBJ2-3; 10 bases map to TRBD2. Germline V gene lookup returns CDR1 SGHAT and CDR2 FQNNGV. V gave up 2 bases and J gave up 7 bases; unmatched junction bases: 15. CDR3 size: 18 residues. The CDR3 here is CASSLRITSGAGRNTQYF. DNA of the CDR3: TGTGCCAGCAGCTTAAGGATTACTAGCGGGGCCGGGAGGAATACGCAGTATTTT.

This clonotype has ten or more counts. The chain recombines TRBV27 with TRBJ1-1; the D gene is possibly TRBD1 (6 bases). The CDR3 is made up of 15 amino acids. Germline V lookup: CDR1 MNHEY, CDR2 SMNVEV (reference sequence). Trimming pared 7 bases from V and 5 bases from J, leaving 20 bases between. The CDR3: CASKSGSTGWTEAFF. CDR3 nucleotide sequence: TGTGCCAGCAAGTCAGGCTCGACAGGATGGACTGAAGCTTTCTTT.

This clonotype occurred a few times. CDR3 DNA sequence: TGTGCCATCGGGGGGGGTATGGGACCTCAAGAGACCCAGTACTTC. This sequence encodes CAIGGGMGPQETQYF. The chain employs TRBV24-1 and TRBJ2-5; TRBD2 matches 8 bases. V shed 11 bases, J shed 2 bases, and the junction held 12 bases outside the gene matches. CDR3 length: 15 amino acids. Germline V gene lookup returns CDR1 KGHDR and CDR2 SFDVKD.

This clonotype was detected ten times or more. The CDR3 DNA reads as TGTGCCAGCAGTGATGGGGGAACAGATACGCAGTATTTT. This codes for CASSDGGTDTQYF. J is TRBJ2-3 and V is TRBV25-1; D possibly matches TRBD1 or TRBD2 (5 bases each). Germline V lookup: CDR1 MGHDK, CDR2 SYGVNS. Trimming pared 3 bases from V and 3 bases from J, leaving 7 bases between. CDR3 length: 13 residues.

This clonotype was observed many times. The genes are TRBV20-1 and TRBJ1-5, with TRBD1 matching 7 bases. V dropped 4 bases and J dropped 7; count of bases not matched to a gene: 10. The CDR3 has 14 residues. The germline V gene encodes CDR1 DFQATT and CDR2 SNEGSKA (reference sequence). The chain's CDR3 is CSAKNDRVGQPQHF. The DNA for the CDR3 is TGCAGTGCTAAAAATGACAGGGTGGGACAGCCCCAGCATTTT.

This clonotype came up many times. The gene calls are TRBV15 and TRBJ1-2; 8 nucleotides agree with TRBD1. The V gene's germline CDR1 is LNHNV and CDR2 YYDKDF (reference sequence). The CDR3 sequence is 15 residues long. With V trimmed by 0 bases and J by 4 bases, 4 bases remained unmatched. The CDR3 nucleotides read TGTGCCACCAGCAGAGATAACAGGGGGGCCTATGGCTACACCTTC. Its protein is CATSRDNRGAYGYTF.

This clonotype was picked up many times. CDR3 bases: TGCAGCGCCTACGGTGGCTCTGGGGCCAACGTCCTGACTTTC. Residues: CSAYGGSGANVLTF. V usage is TRBV29-1 and J usage is TRBJ2-6; D uncertain. Germline V CDR1 and CDR2: SQVTM, ANQGSEA. V lost 7 bases and J lost 0, with 10 bases in between. This CDR3 has 14 amino acids.

This clonotype was observed at least ten times. V usage is TRBV29-1 and J usage is TRBJ1-1, with D perhaps TRBD1 (6 bases). Germline CDR1 SQVTM, CDR2 ANQGSEA. The V gene lost 7 bases and the J gene lost 1 base, with 16 bases spanning the gap. The CDR3 has 14 amino acids. CDR3 in amino acids: CSASLRGGNTEAFF. CDR3 nucleotide sequence: TGCAGCGCAAGCCTCAGGGGAGGGAACACTGAAGCTTTCTTT. Variable domain in full (rest from reference TRBV29-1 and TRBJ1-1): SAVISQKPSRDICQRGTSLTIQCQVDSQVTMMFWYRQQPGQSLTLIATANQGSEATYESGFVIDKFPISRPNLTFSTLTVSNMSPEDSSIYLCSASLRGGNTEAFFGQGTRLTVV.

This clonotype was counted at least ten times. The chain joins TRBV5-1 to TRBJ1-5; TRBD1 matches 9 bases. Germline values: CDR1 SGHRS, CDR2 YFSETQ. The V segment lost 5 bases and the J segment 4 bases; nucleotides outside the gene matches: 13. CDR3 size: 17 residues. CDR3 DNA sequence: TGCGCCAGCAGTCCAACTTCCCGGGACAGGGCGAATCAGCCCCAGCATTTT. This codes for CASSPTSRDRANQPQHF.

This clonotype was recorded many times. The chain combines TRBV6-1 with TRBJ2-1, with 13 nucleotides matching TRBD2. The CDR3 runs 16 residues. Germline CDR1 and CDR2: MNHNS and SASEGT. J gave up 12 bases and V 5 bases, and 13 bases lay outside the gene matches. As DNA, the CDR3 is TGTGCCAGCAGTCCGCGGAGGACTAGCGGGGGAAGTAGGCAGTTCTTC. Amino acids: CASSPRRTSGGSRQFF.

This clonotype was seen many times. J is TRBJ2-1 and V is TRBV9; 8 bases are a match to TRBD2. V shed 0 bases and J 5 bases; nucleotides not matched to a gene: 13. The CDR3 is 18 amino acids. The germline V gene encodes CDR1 SGDLS and CDR2 YYNGEE. CDR3 in amino acids: CASSVGGRAGGPHNEQFF. CDR3 bases: TGTGCCAGCAGCGTAGGGGGACGCGCGGGAGGCCCACACAATGAGCAGTTCTTC.

In its sample, this clonotype was seen many times. The chain couples TRBV24-1 to TRBJ2-1; 11 bases are shared with TRBD2. The ends lost 5 bases at V and 6 bases at J; junction bases unmatched: 11. Germline lookup yields CDR1 KGHDR and CDR2 SFDVKD. CDR3 length equals 17 residues. The CDR3 nucleotides are TGTGCCACCAGTGGCCCTCGACTAGCGGGAAATAGCAATGAGCAGTTCTTC. Its protein product is CATSGPRLAGNSNEQFF.

This clonotype was recorded many times. This rearrangement joins TRBV12-3 or TRBV12-4 to TRBJ2-3; 7 bases line up with TRBD1. The CDR3 spans 15 residues. V gave up 1 base and J gave up 2 bases; unmatched junction bases: 3. DNA of the CDR3: TGTGCCAGCAGTTTAGGGACAGGCCTCACAGATACGCAGTATTTT. Protein sequence: CASSLGTGLTDTQYF.

In its sample, this clonotype was seen many times. The genes are TRBV10-1 and TRBJ2-2; D perhaps matches TRBD2 (5 bases). CDR1 is WNHNN, CDR2 SYGVQD, per germline (reference sequence). The CDR3 sequence is 13 residues long. Trimming removed 7 bases at V and 5 bases at J, with 11 bases between. CDR3 sequence reads: CASKRTSTGELFF. CDR3 nucleotides: TGCGCCAGCAAGCGGACTTCGACCGGGGAGCTGTTTTTT.

This clonotype was found a few times. This chain links TRBV30 with TRBJ2-7; TRBD2 is a possible D gene (5 bases). Trimming took off 1 base at V and 0 bases at J, with 10 bases between the two ends. Per germline, CDR1 GTSNPN and CDR2 SVGIG (reference sequence). There are 14 residues in the CDR3. The CDR3 region is CAWSADWSSYEQYF. CDR3 in DNA: TGTGCCTGGAGTGCGGACTGGAGCTCCTACGAGCAGTACTTC.

The J gene is TRBJ2-7, the V gene TRBV6-2 or TRBV6-3, with no clear D. Germline assignment: CDR1 MNHEY and CDR2 SVGEGT. The CDR3 spans 14 residues. Trimming removed 4 bases at V and 9 bases at J, with 19 bases between. CDR3 nucleotide sequence: TGTGCCAGCAGTTCAGGACCTGAGTCTGTTTGGCAGTACTTC. Translation gives CASSSGPESVWQYF.

This clonotype was seen more than once but under ten times. The genes are TRBV15 and TRBJ2-7; TRBD2 is a possible D gene (5 bases). V dropped 2 bases and J dropped 7 bases, with 9 bases sitting between them. CDR3 length: 12 residues. Germline V lookup: CDR1 LNHNV, CDR2 YYDKDF (reference sequence). The CDR3 DNA sequence: TGTGCCACCAGCAGACGCCGAGGGGAGCAGTACTTC. Its translation is CATSRRRGEQYF.

The table lists this clonotype with many counts. This chain links TRBV5-6 with TRBJ2-7; 7 nucleotides line up with TRBD1. The CDR3 sequence is 14 residues long. CDR1 and CDR2 (germline): SGHDT, YYEEEE. V was clipped by 0 bases and J by 1 base; unmatched bases: 1. This chain's CDR3 is CASSLVGQSYEQYF. In DNA, the CDR3 is TGTGCCAGCAGCTTGGTGGGACAGTCCTACGAGCAGTACTTC.

This clonotype was seen ten or more times. The chain combines TRBV12-3 or TRBV12-4 with TRBJ1-5; D is unclear. The CDR3 extends over 11 amino acids. The V end lost 3 bases, the J end lost 6 bases, and 3 bases lay between the germline ends. For the CDR3, the DNA is TGTGCCAGCAGTTTCTCTCAGCCCCAGCATTTT. This codes for CASSFSQPQHF.